A single sample is the source of the 10 T cell receptor beta chains below, sequenced in a study of T cells in localized non-small cell lung cancer (dated by TCRdb to the early 2020s). The receptor library was made with the immunoSEQ multiplex PCR assay. Drawn from immuneACCESS, this table holds only the in-frame rearrangements with V and J called that TCRdb kept. Clones are partly lost; checked studies trace under half to an unresolved V gene and leave the rest unexplained. The sample table lists 17,000 or so clones, about 89% of them with a count of one. The ten largest clones add up to 3% to 4% of the sample. The sample consisted of peripheral blood, taken before any cancer treatment. The receptors were gathered from a male donor at least 60 years old with stage II squamous cell lung carcinoma.

The chain combines TRBV11-1 with TRBJ2-7; 9 bases fit TRBD1. From germline, CDR1 is SGHAT and CDR2 FQDESV (reference sequence). The CDR3 totals 15 residues. Germline trimming cut 5 bases from V and 1 base from J; bases unmatched to any gene: 6. In DNA form, the CDR3 reads TGTGCCAGCAGCCCCCCGGACAGGGGTTCCTACGAGCAGTACTTC. Its translation: CASSPPDRGSYEQYF.

The chain employs TRBV11-2 and TRBJ2-3; 12 bases line up with TRBD2. The junction had 9 bases not matched to a gene; V was cut back by 5 bases and J by 0 bases. CDR3 length: 18 residues. Germline-derived CDR1 and CDR2 are SGHAT and FQNNGV. The DNA of the CDR3 is TGTGCCAGCAGCCAGGGGGGACTAGCGGGCCTAAGCACAGATACGCAGTATTTT. Translated: CASSQGGLAGLSTDTQYF.

The CDR3 sequence is CASSLESGTPTKQFF. The CDR3 bases are TGTGCCAGCAGCTTAGAATCCGGGACCCCAACCAAGCAGTTCTTC. The chain carries TRBV7-2 and TRBJ2-1, with D perhaps given as TRBD1 or TRBD2 (5 bases each). Germline CDR1 is SGHTA and CDR2 is FQGNSA. This CDR3 has 15 residues. Trimming took 1 base from V and 11 from J, leaving 18 bases between them. The full variable domain, in which reference TRBV7-2 and TRBJ2-1 provide the parts outside the CDR3, is GAGVSQSPSNKVTEKGKDVELRCDPISGHTALYWYRQSLGQGLEFLIYFQGNSAPDKSGLPSDRFSAERTGGSVSTLTIQRTQQEDSAVYLCASSLESGTPTKQFFGPGTRLTVL.

This chain uses TRBV28 with TRBJ1-1; D ambiguous. Germline V gene data show CDR1 as MDHEN and CDR2 as SYDVKM. V was cut by 3 bases and J by 1 base, with 6 bases left in between. There are 13 residues in the CDR3. The CDR3: CASSFGANTEAFF. CDR3 sequence (DNA): TGTGCCAGCAGTTTTGGAGCGAACACTGAAGCTTTCTTT.

The chain couples TRBV29-1 to TRBJ2-3, with D perhaps assigned TRBD1 or TRBD2 (5 bases each). The CDR3 extends over 15 amino acids. Germline lookup yields CDR1 SQVTM and CDR2 ANQGSEA. The V and J ends lost 2 bases and 6 bases respectively, with 18 bases between them. CDR3 region: CSVELPGTSGDTQYF. Here the CDR3 DNA reads TGCAGCGTTGAATTGCCCGGGACCAGTGGGGATACGCAGTATTTT.

The CDR3 nucleotides are TGTGCCATCAGTGAGGGTCTAGGCCGGGATACGCAGTATTTT. This sequence encodes CAISEGLGRDTQYF. The chain links TRBV10-3 to TRBJ2-3; D is ambiguous. The CDR3 loop spans 14 amino acids. Germline CDR1 reads ENHRY; CDR2 reads SYGVKD. The V end was cut by 2 bases, the J end by 6 bases, with 12 bases between.

The gene calls are TRBV28 and TRBJ1-4, with unresolved D. The V end lost 10 bases, the J end lost 12 bases, and 24 bases lay between the germline ends. Germline-derived CDR1 and CDR2 are MDHEN and SYDVKM. CDR3 length equals 14 residues. CDR3 bases: TGTGCCACTCACCCTCCCCTGGCCCATCGGGAACTGTTTTTT. As protein: CATHPPLAHRELFF.

The V and J genes are TRBV9 and TRBJ2-3, with D tentatively TRBD2 (6 bases). The CDR3 is 15 amino acids. Per germline, CDR1 SGDLS and CDR2 YYNGEE. Trimming left V 7 bases short and J 2 bases short, with 17 bases between. The CDR3 loop reads CASSWGSGDTDTQYF. CDR3 nucleotides: TGTGCCAGCTCTTGGGGGTCGGGGGACACAGATACGCAGTATTTT.

V and J are TRBV19 and TRBJ1-2; 7 nucleotides match TRBD1. CDR3 size: 12 residues. J lost 8 bases, V lost 4 bases, and 4 bases had no gene match. The germline V gene has CDR1 LNHDA and CDR2 SQIVND (reference sequence). The CDR3 protein is CASSTRQGGYTF. For the CDR3, the DNA is TGTGCCAGTAGTACAAGACAGGGAGGCTACACCTTC.

This rearrangement joins TRBV27 to TRBJ2-2; D unclear. This CDR3 contains 14 residues. The V end lost 5 bases, the J end lost 3 bases, and 10 bases lay between the germline ends. Germline V gene data show CDR1 as MNHEY and CDR2 as SMNVEV (reference sequence). CDR3 protein: CASSVGLDTGELFF. CDR3 in DNA: TGTGCCAGCAGTGTAGGGCTAGACACCGGGGAGCTGTTTTTT.